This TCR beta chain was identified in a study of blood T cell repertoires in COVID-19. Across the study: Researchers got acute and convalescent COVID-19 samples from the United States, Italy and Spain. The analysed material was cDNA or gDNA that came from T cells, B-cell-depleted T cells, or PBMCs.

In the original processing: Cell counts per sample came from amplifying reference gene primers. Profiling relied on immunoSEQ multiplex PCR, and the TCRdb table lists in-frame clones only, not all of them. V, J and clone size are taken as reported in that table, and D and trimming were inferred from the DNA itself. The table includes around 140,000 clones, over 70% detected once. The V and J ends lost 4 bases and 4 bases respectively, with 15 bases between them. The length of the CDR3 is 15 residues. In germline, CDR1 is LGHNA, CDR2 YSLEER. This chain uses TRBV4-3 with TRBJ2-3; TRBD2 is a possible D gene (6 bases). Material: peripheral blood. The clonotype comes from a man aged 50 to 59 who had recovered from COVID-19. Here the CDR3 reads CASSPANGGADTQYF. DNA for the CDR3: TGCGCCAGCAGCCCAGCTAACGGCGGGGCAGATACGCAGTATTTT.